The 32 T cell receptor beta chains below all came from one sample that was sequenced in a study of OX40 agonist ivuxolimab in advanced cancers. Profiling relied on immunoSEQ multiplex PCR, and the TCRdb table lists in-frame clones only, not all of them. The sample lists approximately 52,000 clones, more than 75% occurring once. Sequences were derived from CD4+ or CD8+ T cells sorted from blood, sampled in a trial of the OX40 agonist ivuxolimab. The source is an adult with an advanced solid tumor such as melanoma, head and neck, liver or kidney cancer.

This rearrangement joins TRBV5-4 to TRBJ1-3; 7 nucleotides align to TRBD1. Germline CDR1 is SGHNT and CDR2 is YYREEE (reference sequence). The CDR3 length is 16 residues. Unmatched junction bases numbered 6, after V lost 3 bases and J lost 0 bases. CDR3 DNA: TGTGCCAGCAGCTCCTTGACAGGGCGCTCTGGAAACACCATATATTTT. Translated: CASSSLTGRSGNTIYF. The whole variable domain, filled in from reference TRBV5-4 and TRBJ1-3, reads ETGVTQSPTHLIKTRGQQVTLRCSSQSGHNTVSWYQQALGQGPQFIFQYYREEENGRGNFPPRFSGLQFPNYSSELNVNALELDDSALYLCASSSLTGRSGNTIYFGEGSWLTVV.

This clone was found once. The rearrangement links TRBV9 to TRBJ1-2; 9 nucleotides match TRBD1. CDR3 size: 16 residues. CDR1 is SGDLS, CDR2 YYNGEE, per germline. The ends lost 4 bases at V and 4 bases at J; junction bases unmatched: 11. CDR3 amino acids: CASSPNIGTGSYGYTF. Here the CDR3 DNA reads TGTGCCAGCAGCCCGAACATCGGGACAGGGTCCTATGGCTACACCTTC.

This chain links TRBV10-3 with TRBJ2-7; D unresolved. V gave up 2 bases and J gave up 1 base, with 15 bases separating them. Germline CDR1 and CDR2: ENHRY and SYGVKD. The CDR3 is 16 amino acids. CDR3 loop: CAISEPDGLGSYEQYF. The CDR3 DNA reads TGTGCCATCAGTGAGCCCGACGGCCTGGGTTCCTACGAGCAGTACTTC.

The V and J genes are TRBV7-8 and TRBJ2-7; no clear D gene. This CDR3 comprises 13 residues. Trimming pared 1 base from V and 7 bases from J, leaving 11 bases between. The germline gives CDR1 SGHVS, CDR2 FQNEAQ. CDR3 DNA: TGTGCCAGCAGCTTAGGGGGTGTGTTGGAGCAGTACTTC. Translation: CASSLGGVLEQYF.

This chain uses TRBV11-2 with TRBJ2-5; D is perhaps TRBD1 (6 bases). CDR3 length: 14 amino acids. V lost 5 bases and J lost 2, with 12 bases in between. CDR1 is SGHAT, CDR2 FQNNGV, per germline. CDR3 in DNA: TGTGCCAGCAGCCGGACAGAAAGTCAAGAGACCCAGTACTTC. Encoded protein: CASSRTESQETQYF.

V gene TRBV7-9 combines with J gene TRBJ2-7, with 7 bases aligning to TRBD2. V lost 1 base, J lost 2 bases, and 2 bases stayed unmatched. This CDR3 has 14 amino acids. Germline V gives CDR1 SEHNR, CDR2 FQNEAQ (reference sequence). CDR3 protein: CASSLGGGAYEQYF. The CDR3 coding sequence is TGTGCCAGCAGCTTAGGTGGGGGGGCCTACGAGCAGTACTTC. The full variable domain, rest sourced from reference TRBV7-9 and TRBJ2-7, is DTGVSQNPRHKITKRGQNVTFRCDPISEHNRLYWYRQTLGQGPEFLTYFQNEAQLEKSRLLSDRFSAERPKGSFSTLEIQRTEQGDSAMYLCASSLGGGAYEQYFGPGTRLTVT.

V gene TRBV27 combines with J gene TRBJ2-3, with D uncertain. Deletions cut 6 bases from V and 5 bases from J, with 15 bases between. The germline CDR1 and CDR2 sequences are MNHEY and SMNVEV (reference sequence). The CDR3 is made up of 14 amino acids. The CDR3 DNA follows: TGTGCCAGCAGATCGGGCTGGCCACAAGATACGCAGTATTTT. This codes for CASRSGWPQDTQYF.

V usage is TRBV7-9 and J usage is TRBJ2-7; 10 bases align to TRBD1. CDR3 size: 15 residues. V dropped 4 bases and J dropped 3; count of bases not matched to a gene: 6. Germline CDR1 reads SEHNR; CDR2 reads FQNEAQ (reference sequence). The DNA of the CDR3 is TGTGCCAGCAGCTCCCCGGACAGGGGGATCTACGAGCAGTACTTC. Translating it yields CASSSPDRGIYEQYF.

The gene calls are TRBV6-5 and TRBJ2-1, with a weak D call TRBD2 (6 bases). Trimming took off 0 bases at V and 4 bases at J, with 13 bases between the two ends. Germline loops: CDR1 MNHEY, CDR2 SVGAGI. The CDR3 totals 16 residues. The CDR3 region has the DNA TGTGCCAGCAGTTACTCGGCCGGGAGAGGGTACAATGAGCAGTTCTTC. Protein product: CASSYSAGRGYNEQFF.

This clone was counted only a few times. The CDR3 DNA sequence: TGTGCCAGCAGTCAAGGGACCCTCAAGAGTGGCTACACCTTC. This gives the protein CASSQGTLKSGYTF. The chain employs TRBV27 and TRBJ1-2, with TRBD1 as a possible D gene (5 bases). V was pared by 5 bases and J by 7 bases, with 17 bases between. CDR3 length: 14 residues. Germline V gene sequence: CDR1 MNHEY, CDR2 SMNVEV (reference sequence).

V gene TRBV2 combines with J gene TRBJ2-1; tentative D call: TRBD2 (5 bases). The ends were cut back, 8 bases at V and 7 bases at J, with 15 bases in the middle. The germline V gene has CDR1 SNHLY and CDR2 FYNNEI. This CDR3 is 13 amino acids long. CDR3 residues: CASGGRTGNEQFF. The CDR3 nucleotides read TGTGCCAGCGGAGGCCGGACCGGGAATGAGCAGTTCTTC. The full variable domain, completed using reference TRBV2 and TRBJ2-1, is EPEVTQTPSHQVTQMGQEVILRCVPISNHLYFYWYRQILGQKVEFLVSFYNNEISEKSEIFDDQFSVERPDGSNFTLKIRSTKLEDSAMYFCASGGRTGNEQFFGPGTRLTVL.

This chain joins TRBV9 and TRBJ2-7; tentative D call: TRBD1 (6 bases). Per the germline V gene, CDR1 is SGDLS and CDR2 is YYNGEE. CDR3 size: 15 residues. The ends were cut back, 3 bases at V and 2 bases at J, with 15 bases in the middle. In nucleotides, the CDR3 is TGTGCCAGCAGCGCCCTAGGGGGTAGCCCCTACGAGCAGTACTTC. Its translation is CASSALGGSPYEQYF. Together with reference TRBV9 and TRBJ2-7, the CDR3 gives the full variable domain: DSGVTQTPKHLITATGQRVTLRCSPRSGDLSVYWYQQSLDQGLQFLIQYYNGEERAKGNILERFSAQQFPDLHSELNLSSLELGDSALYFCASSALGGSPYEQYFGPGTRLTVT.

The chain has TRBV4-3 and TRBJ2-7; D unclear. This CDR3 is built from 12 residues. CDR1 and CDR2 from the germline V gene are LGHNA and YSLEER. V dropped 2 bases and J dropped 5 bases, with 7 bases sitting between them. The CDR3: CASSQFGHEQYF. The CDR3 region has the DNA TGCGCCAGCAGCCAATTTGGTCACGAGCAGTACTTC.

V usage is TRBV7-3 and J usage is TRBJ2-7; D gene unclear. Germline CDR1 is SGHTA and CDR2 is FQGTGA. Trimming pared 5 bases from V and 7 bases from J, leaving 18 bases between. The length of the CDR3 is 14 residues. CDR3 DNA sequence: TGTGCCAGCAGCGTGGGGTCCCCCCTCCGGGAGCAGTACTTC. Translated, it gives CASSVGSPLREQYF.

CDR3 residues: CASSTGQGFGNQPQHF. The CDR3 DNA reads as TGTGCCAGCTCTACGGGACAGGGGTTCGGAAATCAGCCCCAGCATTTT. The V gene is TRBV18, the J gene TRBJ1-5, with TRBD1 matching 10 bases. Germline V gene lookup returns CDR1 KGHSH and CDR2 LQKENI. This CDR3 is 16 amino acids long. Unmatched junction bases numbered 9, after V lost 6 bases and J lost 4 bases.

The genes are TRBV4-2 and TRBJ1-4, with D possibly matching TRBD1 (6 bases). Germline CDR1 and CDR2: LGHNA and YNFKEQ. The V end was cut by 4 bases, the J end by 6 bases, with 15 bases between. The CDR3 is 15 residues long. The CDR3 region is CASSPPAGVDEKLFF. The CDR3 nucleotides are TGTGCCAGCAGCCCCCCGGCAGGGGTGGATGAAAAACTGTTTTTT.

The rearrangement joins TRBV4-1 to TRBJ1-5; TRBD1 might be the D (6 bases). Trimming removed 1 base from V and 0 bases from J, with 10 bases in between. The CDR3 covers 16 residues. CDR1 MGHRA and CDR2 YSYEKL come from the germline V gene. Here the CDR3 DNA reads TGCGCCAGCAGCCAAGTAGGGGGACTTAGCAATCAGCCCCAGCATTTT. This translates into CASSQVGGLSNQPQHF.

This rearrangement joins TRBV4-2 to TRBJ2-1; D call uncertain. CDR1 and CDR2 (germline): LGHNA, YNFKEQ. Trimming shortened V by 3 bases and J by 7 bases, and 7 bases separated the two germline ends. This CDR3 comprises 12 residues. The CDR3: CASSQGWNEQFF. For the CDR3, the DNA is TGTGCCAGCAGCCAGGGTTGGAATGAGCAGTTCTTC.

The DNA for the CDR3 is TGTGCCAGCAGCTCCGGGTCCCAGTACTTC. It specifies CASSSGSQYF. The J gene is TRBJ2-5, the V gene TRBV11-2, with no clear D. The CDR3 is 10 amino acids. Germline CDR1 SGHAT, CDR2 FQNNGV. V dropped 4 bases and J dropped 9 bases, with 6 bases sitting between them.

The chain recombines TRBV7-3 with TRBJ1-2; D is undetermined. CDR1 SGHTA and CDR2 FQGTGA come from the germline V gene. This CDR3 has 15 amino acids. V dropped 0 bases and J dropped 0 bases, with 8 bases sitting between them. The CDR3 here is CASSLTGEANYGYTF. The CDR3 region has the DNA TGTGCCAGCAGCTTAACAGGCGAAGCTAACTATGGCTACACCTTC. Looking up the rest from reference TRBV7-3 and TRBJ1-2 gives the full variable domain: GAGVSQTPSNKVTEKGKYVELRCDPISGHTALYWYRQSLGQGPEFLIYFQGTGAADDSGLPNDRFFAVRPEGSVSTLKIQRTERGDSAVYLCASSLTGEANYGYTFGSGTRLTVV.

The chain couples TRBV14 to TRBJ1-5; a possible D gene is TRBD1 (5 bases). The CDR3 covers 18 residues. V was clipped by 0 bases and J by 4 bases, with 19 bases between them. The germline V gene encodes CDR1 SGHDN and CDR2 FVKESK. The chain's CDR3 is CASSQEEGPGLRNQPQHF. In DNA form, the CDR3 reads TGTGCCAGCAGCCAAGAGGAGGGGCCAGGGTTACGGAATCAGCCCCAGCATTTT.

CDR3 nucleotides: TGTGCCAGCAGCTTAATTTTCCGGGCGGGGGACATGAACACTGAAGCTTTCTTT. Translating gives CASSLIFRAGDMNTEAFF. The chain is built from TRBV11-2 and TRBJ1-1; the D gene is possibly TRBD1 (6 bases). The germline CDR1 and CDR2 sequences are SGHAT and FQNNGV. The CDR3 spans 18 residues. Between the trimmed V and J ends, which lost 2 bases and 0 bases, there was a span of 19 bases. Combining the CDR3 with reference TRBV11-2 and TRBJ1-1 gives the whole variable domain EAGVAQSPRYKIIEKRQSVAFWCNPISGHATLYWYQQILGQGPKLLIQFQNNGVVDDSQLPKDRFSAERLKGVDSTLKIQPAKLEDSAVYLCASSLIFRAGDMNTEAFFGQGTRLTVV.

The chain links TRBV7-6 to TRBJ2-3; tentatively, D is TRBD1 or TRBD2 (5 bases each). Trimming left V 5 bases short and J 2 bases short, with 11 bases between. The CDR3 is 14 residues long. Looked up from germline, CDR1 is SGHVS and CDR2 is FNYEAQ. The CDR3 DNA reads TGTGCCAGCAGCAGTGGGGGAAACACAGATACGCAGTATTTT. Translated, it gives CASSSGGNTDTQYF.

V usage is TRBV5-8 and J usage is TRBJ2-4; D is unresolved. Trimming stripped 7 bases from V and 9 bases from J, with 8 bases between. Germline loops: CDR1 SGHTS, CDR2 YDEGEE. This CDR3 spans 10 amino acids. The CDR3 bases are TGTGCCAGCCTACCAAGCATTCAGTACTTC. Translated: CASLPSIQYF.

The rearrangement uses TRBV19 and TRBJ1-5, with no clear D. The V gene lost 7 bases and the J gene lost 1 base, with 11 bases spanning the gap. This CDR3 has 14 amino acids. Germline V gives CDR1 LNHDA, CDR2 SQIVND (reference sequence). The CDR3 coding sequence is TGTGCCAGTACCGAGGGAGGGAGCAATCAGCCCCAGCATTTT. Protein sequence: CASTEGGSNQPQHF. Looking up the rest from reference TRBV19 and TRBJ1-5 gives the full variable domain: DGGITQSPKYLFRKEGQNVTLSCEQNLNHDAMYWYRQDPGQGLRLIYYSQIVNDFQKGDIAEGYSVSREKKESFPLTVTSAQKNPTAFYLCASTEGGSNQPQHFGDGTRLSIL.

This chain joins TRBV7-6 and TRBJ1-1; D is unresolved. Between the trimmed V and J ends, which lost 1 base and 1 base, there was a span of 4 bases. This CDR3 has 13 residues. The V gene's germline CDR1 is SGHVS and CDR2 FNYEAQ. The CDR3 is CASSLVGNTEAFF. CDR3 DNA sequence: TGTGCCAGCAGCTTAGTCGGGAACACTGAAGCTTTCTTT.

The chain recombines TRBV6-6 with TRBJ2-1, with a tentative D call TRBD1 (6 bases). The V end lost 0 bases, the J end lost 6 bases, and 9 bases lay between the germline ends. This CDR3 contains 14 residues. The V gene's germline CDR1 is MNHNY and CDR2 SVGAGI (reference sequence). CDR3 amino acids: CASSYSGTSNEQFF. The CDR3 nucleotides are TGTGCCAGCAGTTACTCGGGGACAAGCAATGAGCAGTTCTTC.

The chain recombines TRBV6-1 with TRBJ2-7, with 9 bases matching TRBD1. Germline V gene data show CDR1 as MNHNS and CDR2 as SASEGT. V shed 3 bases, J shed 6 bases, and the junction held 9 bases outside the gene matches. The CDR3 runs to 15 residues. CDR3 nucleotides: TGTGCCAGCAGTGATAACAGGGGGCTGCGTCCCGAGCAGTACTTC. As protein: CASSDNRGLRPEQYF.

Here the CDR3 reads CASSLQHRGLGEQYF. The CDR3 DNA reads TGTGCCAGTAGTCTCCAACACAGGGGGCTGGGCGAGCAGTACTTC. The rearrangement links TRBV19 to TRBJ2-7, with TRBD1 identical over 9 bases. Germline V gives CDR1 LNHDA, CDR2 SQIVND (reference sequence). The CDR3 contains 15 residues. J lost 6 bases, V lost 5 bases, and 11 bases had no gene match.

This clone was counted a single time. The chain recombines TRBV7-8 with TRBJ1-4; D is perhaps TRBD1 (6 bases). The germline gives CDR1 SGHVS, CDR2 FQNEAQ. There are 15 residues in the CDR3. V dropped 5 bases and J dropped 4 bases, with 14 bases sitting between them. The CDR3 loop reads CASSVQDRFNEKLFF. In DNA form, the CDR3 reads TGTGCCAGCAGCGTACAGGACAGATTTAATGAAAAACTGTTTTTT. The whole variable domain, filled in from reference TRBV7-8 and TRBJ1-4, reads GAGVSQSPRYKVAKRGQDVALRCDPISGHVSLFWYQQALGQGPEFLTYFQNEAQLDKSGLPSDRFFAERPEGSVSTLKIQRTQQEDSAVYLCASSVQDRFNEKLFFGSGTQLSVL.

CDR3 protein: CASSPAVRNFYTF. Written as DNA, the CDR3 is TGCGCCAGCAGCCCGGCCGTTAGGAACTTTTACACCTTC. The chain employs TRBV5-1 and TRBJ1-2; D not resolved. The V gene's germline CDR1 is SGHRS and CDR2 YFSETQ. V was pared by 4 bases and J by 11 bases, with 18 bases between. The length of the CDR3 is 13 residues.

This chain joins TRBV9 and TRBJ2-6; 9 nucleotides line up with TRBD2. V gave up 0 bases and J gave up 0 bases; unmatched junction bases: 1. Germline CDR1 and CDR2: SGDLS and YYNGEE. This CDR3 is 17 amino acids long. The CDR3 DNA reads as TGTGCCAGCAGCGTAGGCGGGGGGGCCTCTGGGGCCAACGTCCTGACTTTC. It encodes CASSVGGGASGANVLTF.